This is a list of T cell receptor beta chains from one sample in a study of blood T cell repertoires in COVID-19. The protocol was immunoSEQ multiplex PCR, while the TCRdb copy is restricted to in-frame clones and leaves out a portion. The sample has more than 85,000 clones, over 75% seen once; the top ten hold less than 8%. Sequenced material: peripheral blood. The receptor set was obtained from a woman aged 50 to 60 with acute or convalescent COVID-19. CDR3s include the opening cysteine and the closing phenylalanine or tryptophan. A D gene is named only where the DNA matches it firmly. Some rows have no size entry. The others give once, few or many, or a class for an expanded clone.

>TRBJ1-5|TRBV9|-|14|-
TGTGCCAGCAGCGGCGGATTTAGCAATCAGCCCCAGCATTTT
CASSGGFSNQPQHF
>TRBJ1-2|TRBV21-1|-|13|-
TGTGCCAGCAGTCCTAGAATCGTCTATGGCTACACCTTC
CASSPRIVYGYTF
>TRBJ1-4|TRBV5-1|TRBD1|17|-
TGCGCCAGCAGCTTACAGGATCCGGGACAGGGGTATGAAAAACTGTTTTTT
CASSLQDPGQGYEKLFF
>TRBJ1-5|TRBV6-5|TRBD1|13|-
TGTGCCAGCAGTCTTGACAGGGGTCAGCCCCAGCATTTT
CASSLDRGQPQHF
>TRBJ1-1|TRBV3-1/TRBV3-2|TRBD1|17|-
TGTGCCAGCAGCCAAACGGGACAGGGGCTTCGGAACACTGAAGCTTTCTTT
CASSQTGQGLRNTEAFF
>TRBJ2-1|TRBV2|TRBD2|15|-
TGTGCCAGCAGTTCGATAGCGGGGGGGCCAGGTGAGCAGTTCTTC
CASSSIAGGPGEQFF
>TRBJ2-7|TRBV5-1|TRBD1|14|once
TGCGCCAGCAGCTTTACCACAGGGGGAGGCGAGCAGTACTTC
CASSFTTGGGEQYF
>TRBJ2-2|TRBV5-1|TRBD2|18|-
TGCGCCAGCAGCCGCCTAGGGGCGGGGGGCCCGAACACCGGGGAGCTGTTTTTT
CASSRLGAGGPNTGELFF
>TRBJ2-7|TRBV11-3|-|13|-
TGTGCCAGCAGCCCTGGAGCGTCCTACGAGCAGTACTTC
CASSPGASYEQYF
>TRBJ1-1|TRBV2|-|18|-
TGTGCCAGCAGCAGTGAAGGGAGGGTGGGGCTTTGGAACACTGAAGCTTTCTTT
CASSSEGRVGLWNTEAFF
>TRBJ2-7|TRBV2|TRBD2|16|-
TGTGCCAGCAGTGCGTGGGGGGGACGGTCCTCCTACGAGCAGTACTTC
CASSAWGGRSSYEQYF
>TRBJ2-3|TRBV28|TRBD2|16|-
TGTGCCAGCAGCCTCGCCACGGGGGGGGGCACAGATACGCAGTATTTT
CASSLATGGGTDTQYF
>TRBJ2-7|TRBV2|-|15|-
TGTGCCAGCAGTGAGTACTTGCTACAGGGTCACGAGCAGTACTTC
CASSEYLLQGHEQYF
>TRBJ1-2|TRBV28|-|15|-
TGTGCCAGCAGTCTGTTCAGGGTCCCCCTCTATGGCTACACCTTC
CASSLFRVPLYGYTF
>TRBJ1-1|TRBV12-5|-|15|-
TGTGCTAGTGGTTCACAATCAGGAACCAACACTGAAGCTTTCTTT
CASGSQSGTNTEAFF
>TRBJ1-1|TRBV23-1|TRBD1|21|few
TGCGCCAGCAGTCAATCGTCAGTGGAACTCAGGGGGATGGCAATGAACACTGAAGCTTTCTTT
CASSQSSVELRGMAMNTEAFF
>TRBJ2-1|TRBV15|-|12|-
TGTGCCACCAGCAGAGAAGGACTCGAGCAGTTCTTC
CATSREGLEQFF
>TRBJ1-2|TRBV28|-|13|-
TGTGCCAGCACGGAGGGGAGCCCTTATGGCTACACCTTC
CASTEGSPYGYTF
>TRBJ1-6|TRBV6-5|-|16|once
TGTGCCAGCAGTTCAGACAGCTACATTAATAATTCACCCCTCCACTTT
CASSSDSYINNSPLHF
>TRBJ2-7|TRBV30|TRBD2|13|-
TGTGCCTGGGGTAGCGGGGGGGCCTACGAGCAGTACTTC
CAWGSGGAYEQYF
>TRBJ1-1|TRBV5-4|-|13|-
TGTGCCAGCAGCTTGGGCGGGGGGACTGAAGCTTTCTTT
CASSLGGGTEAFF
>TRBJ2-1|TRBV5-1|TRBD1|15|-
TGCGCCAGCAGCTTGTCGGGACAGGGGCACAATGAGCAGTTCTTC
CASSLSGQGHNEQFF
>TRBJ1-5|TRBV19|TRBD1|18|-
TGTGCCAGTAGTACAAAAAGGGGACAGTCCGATAGCAATCAGCCCCAGCATTTT
CASSTKRGQSDSNQPQHF
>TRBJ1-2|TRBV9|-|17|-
TGTGCCAGCTCTACCGCCTCATCCGGGACTTCTAACTATGGCTACACCTTC
CASSTASSGTSNYGYTF
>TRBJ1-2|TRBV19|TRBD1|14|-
TGTGCCAGTAGTGACACGACAGGGTCCTATGGCTACACCTTC
CASSDTTGSYGYTF
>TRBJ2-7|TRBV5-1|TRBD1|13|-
TGCGCCAGCAGCTCATCACAGGGGATGGAGCAGTACTTC
CASSSSQGMEQYF
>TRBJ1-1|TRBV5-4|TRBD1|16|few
TGTGCCAGCAGCCCTCCGGGACAGGAGATGAACACTGAAGCTTTCTTT
CASSPPGQEMNTEAFF
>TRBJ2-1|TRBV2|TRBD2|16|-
TGTGCCAGCAGTGGGGGCGCCGCGGGGGGGCGCGGTGAGCAGTTCTTC
CASSGGAAGGRGEQFF
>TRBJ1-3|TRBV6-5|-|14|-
TGTGCCAGCAGATCCTCTGGGGGGGGCAACACCATATATTTT
CASRSSGGGNTIYF
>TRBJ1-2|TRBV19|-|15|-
TGTGCCAGTAGTATTTCTCGGACAGCACTCTATGGCTACACCTTC
CASSISRTALYGYTF
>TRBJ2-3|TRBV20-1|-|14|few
TGCAGTGCTAGTCGAGTTGCTAGCACAGATACGCAGTATTTT
CSASRVASTDTQYF
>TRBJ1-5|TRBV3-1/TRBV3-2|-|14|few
TGTGCCAGCAGCCAATCGGTTGGCAATCAGCCCCAGCATTTT
CASSQSVGNQPQHF
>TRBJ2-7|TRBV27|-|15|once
TGTGCCAGCAGTATGAAGGGGCAGCTGGACTACGAGCAGTACTTC
CASSMKGQLDYEQYF
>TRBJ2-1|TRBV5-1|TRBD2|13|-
TGCGCCAGCAGCTTCGGACTAGGGAATGAGCAGTTCTTC
CASSFGLGNEQFF
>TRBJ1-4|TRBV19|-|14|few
TGTGCCAGTAGTATAACGGGAGAGGGTGAAAAACTGTTTTTT
CASSITGEGEKLFF
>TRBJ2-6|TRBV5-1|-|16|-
TGCGCCAGCAGCAAACCGACAATCTCTGGGGCCAACGTCCTGACTTTC
CASSKPTISGANVLTF
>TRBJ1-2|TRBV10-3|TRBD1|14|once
TGTGCCATCAGTGTCCAGGGGGCTAACTATGGCTACACCTTC
CAISVQGANYGYTF
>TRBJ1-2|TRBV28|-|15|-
TGTGCCAGCAGTTCCCCCCTAGGGAGGGGCTATGGCTACACCTTC
CASSSPLGRGYGYTF
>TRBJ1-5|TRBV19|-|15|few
TGTGCCAGTAGTATAATGGGGGGGCACAATCAGCCCCAGCATTTT
CASSIMGGHNQPQHF
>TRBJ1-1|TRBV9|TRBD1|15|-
TGTGCCAGCAGCGGAACCGGGACAGGGGGCACTGAAGCTTTCTTT
CASSGTGTGGTEAFF
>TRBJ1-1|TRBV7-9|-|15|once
TGTGCCAGCAGCTTAGAAATGGCCGTCTACACTGAAGCTTTCTTT
CASSLEMAVYTEAFF
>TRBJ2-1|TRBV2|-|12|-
TGTGCCAGCAGTAGCCAGGGAAATGAGCAGTTCTTC
CASSSQGNEQFF
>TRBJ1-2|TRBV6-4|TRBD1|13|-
TGTGCCAGCAGCGAGACAGGGGCAAGGGGCTACACCTTC
CASSETGARGYTF
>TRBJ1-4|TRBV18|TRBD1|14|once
TGTGCCAGCTCACCGGGACAGGAAAATGAAAAACTGTTTTTT
CASSPGQENEKLFF
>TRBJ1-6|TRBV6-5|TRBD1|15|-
TGTGCCAGCAGCACGACAGGGTCTGGCAATTCACCCCTCCACTTT
CASSTTGSGNSPLHF
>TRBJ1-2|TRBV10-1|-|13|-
TGCGCCAGCAGTGAGCAGCGGTCCGGAAAAAACACCTTC
CASSEQRSGKNTF
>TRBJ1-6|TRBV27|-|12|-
TGTGCCAGCAGCCAATCGGGTGGGCCCCTCCACTTT
CASSQSGGPLHF
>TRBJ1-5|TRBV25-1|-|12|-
TGTGCCAGCAGTGCCCAAACAGGGTATCAGCATTTT
CASSAQTGYQHF
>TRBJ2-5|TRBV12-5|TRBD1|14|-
TGTGCTAGTGGCTTGACAGGGGGCGGAGAGACCCAGTACTTC
CASGLTGGGETQYF
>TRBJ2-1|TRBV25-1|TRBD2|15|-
TGTGCCAGCAGTGAATTCGGCGGGGGGCACAATGAGCAGTTCTTC
CASSEFGGGHNEQFF
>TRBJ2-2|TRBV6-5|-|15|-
TGTGCCAGCCCCAACATTCACCAAGTCACCGGGGAGCTGTTTTTT
CASPNIHQVTGELFF
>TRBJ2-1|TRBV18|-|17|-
TGTGCCAGCTCACCGCAATCGACAGGACCCACCTACAATGAGCAGTTCTTC
CASSPQSTGPTYNEQFF
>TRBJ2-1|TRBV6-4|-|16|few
TGTGCCAGCAGTGCCGAAATAACCGGGGGTTACAATGAGCAGTTCTTC
CASSAEITGGYNEQFF
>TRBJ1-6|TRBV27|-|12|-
TGTGCCTCCCAAACAGGTGGATCACCCCTCCACTTT
CASQTGGSPLHF
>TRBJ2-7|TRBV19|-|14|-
TGTGCCACAAACGATGGTGCGGGCACCTACGAGCAGTACTTC
CATNDGAGTYEQYF
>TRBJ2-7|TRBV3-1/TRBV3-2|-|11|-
TGTGCCAGCAGGAGTGAGGGCGAGCAGTACTTC
CASRSEGEQYF
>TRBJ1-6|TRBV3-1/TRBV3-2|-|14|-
TGTGCCAGCAGCCAGAGCGACTATAATTCACCCCTCCACTTT
CASSQSDYNSPLHF